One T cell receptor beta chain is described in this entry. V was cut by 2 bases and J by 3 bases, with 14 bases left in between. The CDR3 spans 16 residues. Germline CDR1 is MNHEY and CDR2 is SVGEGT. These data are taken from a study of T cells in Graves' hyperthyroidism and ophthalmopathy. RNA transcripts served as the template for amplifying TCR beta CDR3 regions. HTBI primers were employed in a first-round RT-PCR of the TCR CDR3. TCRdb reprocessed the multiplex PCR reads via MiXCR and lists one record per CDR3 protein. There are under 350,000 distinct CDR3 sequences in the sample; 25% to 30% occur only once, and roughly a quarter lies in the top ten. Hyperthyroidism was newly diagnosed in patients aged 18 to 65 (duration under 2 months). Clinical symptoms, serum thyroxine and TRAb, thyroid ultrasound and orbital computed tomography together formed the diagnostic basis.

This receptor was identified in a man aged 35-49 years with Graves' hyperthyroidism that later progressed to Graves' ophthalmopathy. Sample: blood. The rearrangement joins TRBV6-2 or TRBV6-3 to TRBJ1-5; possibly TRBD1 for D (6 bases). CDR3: CASSYDTAGANQPQHF. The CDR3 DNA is TGTGCCAGCAGTTACGATACCGCGGGGGCCAATCAGCCCCAGCATTTT.